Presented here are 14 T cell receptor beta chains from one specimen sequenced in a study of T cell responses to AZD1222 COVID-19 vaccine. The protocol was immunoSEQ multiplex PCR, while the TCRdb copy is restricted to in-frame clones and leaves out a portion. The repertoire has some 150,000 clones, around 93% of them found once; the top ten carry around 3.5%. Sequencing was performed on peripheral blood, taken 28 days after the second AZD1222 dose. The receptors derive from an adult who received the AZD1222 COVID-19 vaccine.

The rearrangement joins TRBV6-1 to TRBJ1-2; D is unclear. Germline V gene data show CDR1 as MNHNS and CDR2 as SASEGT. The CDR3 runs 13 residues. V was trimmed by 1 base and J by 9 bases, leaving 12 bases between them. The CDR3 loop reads CASSEDLSGRYTF. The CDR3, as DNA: TGTGCCAGCAGTGAAGACTTGTCCGGACGCTACACCTTC.

The CDR3: CASSLRSAGGQETQYF. For the CDR3, the DNA is TGTGCCAGCAGCTTAAGAAGTGCGGGCGGCCAAGAGACCCAGTACTTC. The gene calls are TRBV7-6 and TRBJ2-5; TRBD2 is a possible D gene (5 bases). Germline V gene data show CDR1 as SGHVS and CDR2 as FNYEAQ. CDR3 length equals 16 residues. V was pared by 2 bases and J by 1 base, with 14 bases between.

CDR3 sequence: CASNPGLAGLQFF. The CDR3 nucleotides read TGTGCCAGCAACCCGGGACTAGCGGGATTACAGTTCTTC. This chain links TRBV2 with TRBJ2-1; TRBD2 matches 13 bases. The germline V gene encodes CDR1 SNHLY and CDR2 FYNNEI. The trim removed 7 bases at V and 13 bases at J, leaving 7 bases unmatched. The CDR3 is made up of 13 amino acids. Based on the CDR3 plus reference TRBV2 and TRBJ2-1, the full variable domain is EPEVTQTPSHQVTQMGQEVILRCVPISNHLYFYWYRQILGQKVEFLVSFYNNEISEKSEIFDDQFSVERPDGSNFTLKIRSTKLEDSAMYFCASNPGLAGLQFFGPGTRLTVL.

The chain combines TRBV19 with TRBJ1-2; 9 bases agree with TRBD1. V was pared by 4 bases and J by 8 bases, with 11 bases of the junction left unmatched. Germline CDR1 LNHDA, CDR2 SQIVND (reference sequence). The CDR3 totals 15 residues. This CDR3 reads CASSTPGTGTRGYTF. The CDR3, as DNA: TGTGCCAGTAGTACCCCCGGGACAGGGACGAGGGGCTACACCTTC.

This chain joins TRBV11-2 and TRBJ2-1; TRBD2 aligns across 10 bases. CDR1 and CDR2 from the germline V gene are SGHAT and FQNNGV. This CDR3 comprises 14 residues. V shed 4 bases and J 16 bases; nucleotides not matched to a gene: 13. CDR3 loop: CASSSGSTSSGRFF. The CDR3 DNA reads TGTGCCAGCAGCTCGGGAAGCACCTCTAGCGGGAGATTCTTC.

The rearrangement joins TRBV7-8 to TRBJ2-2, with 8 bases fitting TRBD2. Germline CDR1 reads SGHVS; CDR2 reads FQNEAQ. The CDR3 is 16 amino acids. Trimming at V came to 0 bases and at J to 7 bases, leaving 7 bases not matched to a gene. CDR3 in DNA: TGTGCCAGCAGCTTAGCGGCGGGAGGAGGGGACGGGGAGCTGTTTTTT. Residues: CASSLAAGGGDGELFF. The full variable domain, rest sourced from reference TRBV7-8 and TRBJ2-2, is GAGVSQSPRYKVAKRGQDVALRCDPISGHVSLFWYQQALGQGPEFLTYFQNEAQLDKSGLPSDRFFAERPEGSVSTLKIQRTQQEDSAVYLCASSLAAGGGDGELFFGEGSRLTVL.

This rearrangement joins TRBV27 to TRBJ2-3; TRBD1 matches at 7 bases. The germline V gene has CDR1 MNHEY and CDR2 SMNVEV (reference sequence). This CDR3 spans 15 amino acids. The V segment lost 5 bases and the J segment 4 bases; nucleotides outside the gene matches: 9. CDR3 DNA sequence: TGTGCCAGCAGTCCGCAGGGGGTTCCGCCAGATACGCAGTATTTT. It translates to CASSPQGVPPDTQYF.

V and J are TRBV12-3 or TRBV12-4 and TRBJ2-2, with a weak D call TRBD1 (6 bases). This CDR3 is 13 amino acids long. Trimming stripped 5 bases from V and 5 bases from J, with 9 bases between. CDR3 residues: CASSQQGTGELFF. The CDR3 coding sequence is TGTGCCAGCAGTCAGCAGGGGACCGGGGAGCTGTTTTTT.

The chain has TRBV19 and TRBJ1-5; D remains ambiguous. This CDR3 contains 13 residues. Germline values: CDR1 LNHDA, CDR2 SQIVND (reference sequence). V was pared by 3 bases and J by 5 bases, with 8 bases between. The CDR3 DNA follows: TGTGCCAGTAGTATGGCAGCGGATCAGCCCCAGCATTTT. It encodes CASSMAADQPQHF.

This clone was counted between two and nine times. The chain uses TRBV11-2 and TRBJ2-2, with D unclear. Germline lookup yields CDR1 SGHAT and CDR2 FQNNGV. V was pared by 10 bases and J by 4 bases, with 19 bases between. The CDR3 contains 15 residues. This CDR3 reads CATQAPGPGTGELFF. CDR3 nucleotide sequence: TGTGCCACCCAAGCCCCTGGTCCGGGCACCGGGGAGCTGTTTTTT.

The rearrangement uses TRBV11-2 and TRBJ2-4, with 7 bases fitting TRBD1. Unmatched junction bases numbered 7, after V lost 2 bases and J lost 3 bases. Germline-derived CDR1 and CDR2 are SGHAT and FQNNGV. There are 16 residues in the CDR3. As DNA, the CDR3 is TGTGCCAGCAGCTTAACGCCCGGGACAGACAAAAACATTCAGTACTTC. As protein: CASSLTPGTDKNIQYF.

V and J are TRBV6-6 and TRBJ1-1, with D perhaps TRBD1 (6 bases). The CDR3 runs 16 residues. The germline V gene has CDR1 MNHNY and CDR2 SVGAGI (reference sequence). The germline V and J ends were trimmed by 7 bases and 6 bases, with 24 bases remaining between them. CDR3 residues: CASTLTGDGGRAEAFF. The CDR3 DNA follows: TGTGCCAGCACACTGACTGGGGACGGGGGGCGAGCTGAAGCTTTCTTT.

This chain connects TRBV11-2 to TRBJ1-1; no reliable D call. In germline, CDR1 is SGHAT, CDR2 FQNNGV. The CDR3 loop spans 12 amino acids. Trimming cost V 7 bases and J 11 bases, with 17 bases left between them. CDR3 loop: CASKWTGSLAFF. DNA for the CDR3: TGTGCCAGCAAATGGACCGGGTCATTGGCTTTCTTT.

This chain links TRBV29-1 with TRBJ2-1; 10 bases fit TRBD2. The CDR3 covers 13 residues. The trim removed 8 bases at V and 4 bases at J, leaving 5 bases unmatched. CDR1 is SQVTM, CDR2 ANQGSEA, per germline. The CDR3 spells CSYKREGYNEQFF. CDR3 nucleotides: TGCAGCTATAAGCGGGAGGGATACAATGAGCAGTTCTTC.